These 14 T cell receptor beta chains were sequenced from one sample in a study of beta chain features in type 1 diabetes. Reverse transcription of all isolated RNA meant that expressed TCRB transcripts were sequenced. Here immunoSEQ multiplex PCR was the method, and the copy in TCRdb shows in-frame clones only, minus some. The sample consists of around 400,000 clones, approximately 15% of them appearing once. The sequencing sample was made of naive CD4+ T cells from blood. The receptor set was obtained from a woman in her late teens or twenties in good health.

This clone has a handful of counts. The V and J genes are TRBV19 and TRBJ2-7; maybe TRBD1 (6 bases). CDR3 length equals 13 residues. Trimming left V 3 bases short and J 5 bases short, with 11 bases between. Germline CDR1 reads LNHDA; CDR2 reads SQIVND (reference sequence). CDR3 bases: TGTGCCAGTAGTATTGGCAGGGGAGACGAGCAGTACTTC. It is translated as CASSIGRGDEQYF.

The table lists this clone with a few counts. The gene calls are TRBV30 and TRBJ2-5; 13 bases are shared with TRBD2. CDR1 GTSNPN and CDR2 SVGIG come from the germline V gene (reference sequence). Trimming cost V 3 bases and J 1 base; bases outside gene matches: 8. The CDR3 spans 17 residues. The CDR3 nucleotides are TGTGCCTGGAGCAGGACTAGCGGGAGAGGAGGCCAAGAGACCCAGTACTTC. Residues: CAWSRTSGRGGQETQYF.

The genes are TRBV18 and TRBJ2-2; tentative D call: TRBD1 (6 bases). The germline CDR1 and CDR2 sequences are KGHSH and LQKENI. The V end was cut by 3 bases, the J end by 1 base, with 18 bases between. The CDR3 is 18 residues long. The CDR3 loop is CASSPGRQVSLNTGELFF. Written as DNA, the CDR3 is TGTGCCAGCTCACCGGGTAGACAGGTTTCCTTGAACACCGGGGAGCTGTTTTTT.

The chain carries TRBV28 and TRBJ2-5, with unresolved D. Germline V gene sequence: CDR1 MDHEN, CDR2 SYDVKM. The length of the CDR3 is 11 residues. Trimming shortened V by 6 bases and J by 5 bases, and 7 bases separated the two germline ends. CDR3 residues: CASRALETQYF. CDR3 nucleotides: TGTGCCAGCAGAGCCTTGGAGACCCAGTACTTC. The whole variable domain, remainder taken from reference TRBV28 and TRBJ2-5, is DVKVTQSSRYLVKRTGEKVFLECVQDMDHENMFWYRQDPGLGLRLIYFSYDVKMKEKGDIPEGYSVSREKKERFSLILESASTNQTSMYLCASRALETQYFGPGTRLLVL.

V and J are TRBV4-3 and TRBJ2-1, with 11 nucleotides matching TRBD2. Germline CDR1 and CDR2: LGHNA and YSLEER. V shed 1 base and J 7 bases; nucleotides not matched to a gene: 9. This CDR3 contains 17 residues. CDR3 DNA: TGCGCCAGCAGCCAAGTCCTAGCGGGAGGCCGGGGGAATGAGCAGTTCTTC. It is translated as CASSQVLAGGRGNEQFF.

The V gene is TRBV29-1, the J gene TRBJ2-1; no clear D gene. Germline-derived CDR1 and CDR2 are SQVTM and ANQGSEA. The CDR3 has 13 residues. The germline V and J ends were trimmed by 2 bases and 8 bases, with 13 bases remaining between them. The CDR3 coding sequence is TGCAGCGTTGAAAGTCGAGGCATCCATGAGCAGTTCTTC. Translated, it gives CSVESRGIHEQFF.

This clone showed up just a few times. J is TRBJ2-5 and V is TRBV4-2; a possible D gene is TRBD2 (6 bases). V was pared by 8 bases and J by 5 bases, with 12 bases between. The germline gives CDR1 LGHNA, CDR2 YNFKEQ. The CDR3 contains 12 residues. The CDR3 region is CASWGVGETQYF. The CDR3 DNA reads TGTGCCAGCTGGGGGGTTGGGGAGACCCAGTACTTC.

This clone was found a few times. The rearrangement joins TRBV15 to TRBJ1-2, with TRBD1 identical over 9 bases. V was clipped by 3 bases and J by 3 bases; unmatched bases: 2. The CDR3 is 14 amino acids. Germline CDR1 is LNHNV and CDR2 is YYDKDF (reference sequence). This CDR3 is CATSRGQGDYGYTF. Here the CDR3 DNA reads TGTGCCACCAGCAGGGGACAGGGCGACTATGGCTACACCTTC. Full variable domain (outside the CDR3, taken from reference TRBV15 and TRBJ1-2): DAMVIQNPRYQVTQFGKPVTLSCSQTLNHNVMYWYQQKSSQAPKLLFHYYDKDFNNEADTPDNFQSRRPNTSFCFLDIRSPGLGDTAMYLCATSRGQGDYGYTFGSGTRLTVV.

This clone was picked up a small number of times. This chain joins TRBV28 and TRBJ2-2; 8 bases match TRBD1. Germline V gene sequence: CDR1 MDHEN, CDR2 SYDVKM. This CDR3 comprises 15 residues. With 7 bases clipped from V and 2 bases from J, the junction kept 6 bases outside the gene matches. CDR3 amino acids: CASTRTGHNTGELFF. The CDR3 nucleotides read TGTGCCAGCACTCGGACAGGGCATAACACCGGGGAGCTGTTTTTT.

The J gene is TRBJ1-1, the V gene TRBV13, with 7 bases fitting TRBD1. The V and J ends lost 6 bases and 3 bases, in that order; junction bases with no gene match: 13. This CDR3 spans 16 amino acids. Germline loops: CDR1 PRHDT, CDR2 FYEKMQ (reference sequence). This CDR3 is CASSTTGEVTDTEAFF. CDR3 DNA: TGTGCCAGCAGTACCACAGGGGAGGTTACAGACACTGAAGCTTTCTTT.

The genes are TRBV7-2 and TRBJ2-2, with D possibly TRBD1 on 5 matching bases. Germline-derived CDR1 and CDR2 are SGHTA and FQGNSA. This CDR3 has 15 amino acids. Trimming took 3 bases from V and 1 from J, leaving 9 bases between them. As DNA, the CDR3 is TGTGCCAGCAGCTTTCGGACACGGAACACCGGGGAGCTGTTTTTT. This translates into CASSFRTRNTGELFF.

This clone was seen more than once but under ten times. V gene TRBV13 combines with J gene TRBJ2-7; the D gene is possibly TRBD2 (5 bases). Deletions cut 0 bases from V and 2 bases from J, with 5 bases between. Germline CDR1 reads PRHDT; CDR2 reads FYEKMQ (reference sequence). The CDR3 extends over 13 amino acids. The CDR3 nucleotides read TGTGCCAGCAGCTTAGGGCGGGCCTACGAGCAGTACTTC. Translating it yields CASSLGRAYEQYF. Variable domain in full (rest from reference TRBV13 and TRBJ2-7): AAGVIQSPRHLIKEKRETATLKCYPIPRHDTVYWYQQGPGQDPQFLISFYEKMQSDKGSIPDRFSAQQFSDYHSELNMSSLELGDSALYFCASSLGRAYEQYFGPGTRLTVT.

V and J are TRBV7-9 and TRBJ1-5; unclear D gene. V dropped 5 bases and J dropped 4 bases, with 12 bases sitting between them. There are 14 residues in the CDR3. CDR1 and CDR2 (germline): SEHNR, FQNEAQ (reference sequence). In nucleotides, the CDR3 is TGTGCCAGCAGCCCAAGGACGGGGAATCAGCCCCAGCATTTT. Protein product: CASSPRTGNQPQHF.

This clone was observed a few times. This sequence joins TRBV30 and TRBJ2-7; possible D gene TRBD1, 6 bases. Trimming stripped 3 bases from V and 3 bases from J, with 18 bases between. From germline, CDR1 is GTSNPN and CDR2 SVGIG (reference sequence). The CDR3 contains 15 residues. As DNA, the CDR3 is TGTGCCTGGAGCGATGGGACACCGGAGGTCTACGAGCAGTACTTC. Protein sequence: CAWSDGTPEVYEQYF.